This TCR delta chain was retrieved from a study of gamma-delta chains in newborns, infants, children. About the study: Polyclonal expansion of innate γδ T cells after birth follows microbial exposure.

There are a few counts of this clone. Possible read error: a much larger clone is one base away. Other DNA sequences in the same sample also yield this CDR3. Germline CDR1 reads GEAIGNYY; CDR2 reads EKD. CDR3 length equals 17 residues. TCRdb re-identified clones in the reads via CATT. The table records 2,000 or so delta-chain clones, about 2.9% of them present only once. The sample taken for sequencing was blood. This TCR was recovered from a child in good health. The rearrangement joins TRDV2 to TRDJ1; 7 bases fit TRDD3. For the CDR3, the DNA is TGTGCCTGCGACACCGTTCCGAGTACTGGGGCTTTCGATAAACTCATCTTT. This sequence encodes CACDTVPSTGAFDKLIF.